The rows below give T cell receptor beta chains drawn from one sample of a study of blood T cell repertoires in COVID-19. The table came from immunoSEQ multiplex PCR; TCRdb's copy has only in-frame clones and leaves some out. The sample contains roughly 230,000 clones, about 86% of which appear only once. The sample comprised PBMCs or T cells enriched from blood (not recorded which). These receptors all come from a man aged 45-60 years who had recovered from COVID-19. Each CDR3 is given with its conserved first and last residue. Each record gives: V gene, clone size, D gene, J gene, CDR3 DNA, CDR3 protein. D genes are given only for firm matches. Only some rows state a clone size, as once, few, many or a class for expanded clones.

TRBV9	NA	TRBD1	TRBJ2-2	TGTGCCAGCAGCGTAGGGACAGGGGATAACACCGGGGAGCTGTTTTTT	CASSVGTGDNTGELFF
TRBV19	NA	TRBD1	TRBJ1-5	TGTGCCAGTAGTCCCGGACAGGTAGGGCAGCCCCAGCATTTT	CASSPGQVGQPQHF
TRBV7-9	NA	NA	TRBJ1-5	TGTGCCAGCAGCTTAGGACAAAATAGCAATCAGCCCCAGCATTTT	CASSLGQNSNQPQHF
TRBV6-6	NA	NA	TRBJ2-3	TGTGCCAGTCTTCCCTATAGCGCAGATACGCAGTATTTT	CASLPYSADTQYF
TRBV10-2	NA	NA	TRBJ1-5	TGCGCCAGCAGTGAGTCCAAGTTTCCGAGGGACAATCAGCCCCAGCATTTT	CASSESKFPRDNQPQHF
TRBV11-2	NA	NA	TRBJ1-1	TGTGCCAGCAGACCCCCCGGGGGAGTGGTCGATGAAGCTTTCTTT	CASRPPGGVVDEAFF
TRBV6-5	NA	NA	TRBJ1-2	TGTGCCAGCAGCCCGCGGGAGGGCTATGGCTACACCTTC	CASSPREGYGYTF
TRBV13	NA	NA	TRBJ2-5	TGTGCCAGCAGCCTGACGGACAGTCTAAAGACCCAGTACTTC	CASSLTDSLKTQYF
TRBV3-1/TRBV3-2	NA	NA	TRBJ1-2	TGTGCCAGCAGCCAAGTCGGGTCCTTTCTCAGGGATGGGGCTAACTATGGCTACACCTTC	CASSQVGSFLRDGANYGYTF
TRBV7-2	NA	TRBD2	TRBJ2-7	TGTGCCAGCAGCTTAAGTAGCGGGGGGGCGAGGGAGCAGTACTTC	CASSLSSGGAREQYF
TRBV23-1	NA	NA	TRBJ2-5	TGCGCCAGCAGTCAGCCTCCGGGACTGTTAAAGACCCAGTACTTC	CASSQPPGLLKTQYF
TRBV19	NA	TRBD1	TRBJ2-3	TGTGCCAGTAGTCGTTCTCCGGGACAGGGGACAGATACGCAGTATTTT	CASSRSPGQGTDTQYF
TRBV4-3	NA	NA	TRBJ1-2	TGCGCCAGCAGCCAAGACCAGGGCCACTATGGCTACACCTTC	CASSQDQGHYGYTF
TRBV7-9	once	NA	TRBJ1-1	TGTGCCAGCAGCCCCCGGGGTTACATGAACACTGAAGCTTTCTTT	CASSPRGYMNTEAFF
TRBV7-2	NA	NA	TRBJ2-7	TGTGCCAGCAGCCTCAGCGGCGGGACGACCTACGAGCAGTACTTC	CASSLSGGTTYEQYF
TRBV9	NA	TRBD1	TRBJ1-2	TGTGCCAGCAGCCCATGGGACAGTAAGAACTATGGCTACACCTTC	CASSPWDSKNYGYTF
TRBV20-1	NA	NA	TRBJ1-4	TGCAGTGCTAGTACAGGAATTCAGGGTGAAAAACTGTTTTTT	CSASTGIQGEKLFF
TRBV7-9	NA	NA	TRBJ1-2	TGTGCCAGCAGCGGCCAGGGATTAAACTATGGCTACACCTTC	CASSGQGLNYGYTF
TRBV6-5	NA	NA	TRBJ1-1	TGTGCCAGCAGTTATACAGCAGGGTTGAACACTGAAGCTTTCTTT	CASSYTAGLNTEAFF
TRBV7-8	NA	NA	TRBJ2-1	TGTGCCAGCAGCTTAGTGGCGGTGGTTGGGGGCAGGAATGAGCAGTTCTTC	CASSLVAVVGGRNEQFF
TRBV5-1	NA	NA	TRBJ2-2	TGCGCCAGCAGCCGGAGGGGTCAGGGCGTGGGGAACACCGGGGAGCTGTTTTTT	CASSRRGQGVGNTGELFF
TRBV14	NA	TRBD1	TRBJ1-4	TGTGCCAGCAGCCTTCTGACAGGGGGAGTCGCAAAACTGTTTTTT	CASSLLTGGVAKLFF
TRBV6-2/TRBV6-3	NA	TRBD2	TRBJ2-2	TGTGCCAGCAGTGCTTCGGGACTAGCTGGCGGGGAGCTGTTTTTT	CASSASGLAGGELFF
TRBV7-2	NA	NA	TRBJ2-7	TGTGCCAGCAGGGTGGGAGGAGTAATGGGAGAGCAGTACTTC	CASRVGGVMGEQYF
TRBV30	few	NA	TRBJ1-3	TGTGCCTGGGAGGAGAGGGTAGGAGTAGTAAGAAACACCATATATTTT	CAWEERVGVVRNTIYF
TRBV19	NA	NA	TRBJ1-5	TGTGCCAGTAGTCGGTCAGGCGGGGGCAATCAGCCCCAGCATTTT	CASSRSGGGNQPQHF
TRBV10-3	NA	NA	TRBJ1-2	TGTGCCATCAGTGACCGGTCCTCTAACTATGGCTACACCTTC	CAISDRSSNYGYTF
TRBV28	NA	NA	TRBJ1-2	TGTGCCAGCAGTCCCGGGATGGGTGGCTACACCTTC	CASSPGMGGYTF
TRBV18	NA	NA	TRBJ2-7	TGTGCCAGCTCAGTCGACAGAGCCTACGAGCAGTACTTC	CASSVDRAYEQYF